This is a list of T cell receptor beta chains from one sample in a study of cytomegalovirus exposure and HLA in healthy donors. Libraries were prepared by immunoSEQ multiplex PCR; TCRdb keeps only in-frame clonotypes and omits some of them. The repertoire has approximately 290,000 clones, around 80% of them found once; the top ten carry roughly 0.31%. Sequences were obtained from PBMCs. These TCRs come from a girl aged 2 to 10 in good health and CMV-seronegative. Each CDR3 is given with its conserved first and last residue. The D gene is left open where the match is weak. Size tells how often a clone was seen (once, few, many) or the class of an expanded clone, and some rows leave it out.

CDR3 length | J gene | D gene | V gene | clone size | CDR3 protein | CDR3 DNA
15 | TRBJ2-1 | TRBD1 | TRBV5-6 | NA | CASSRTGEVYNEQFF | TGTGCCAGCAGCCGCACAGGGGAAGTTTACAATGAGCAGTTCTTC
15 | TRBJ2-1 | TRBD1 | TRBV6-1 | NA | CASSARTGYYNEQFF | TGTGCCAGCAGTGCTCGGACAGGGTACTACAATGAGCAGTTCTTC
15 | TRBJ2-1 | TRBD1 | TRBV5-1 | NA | CASSTGQGWYNEQFF | TGCGCCAGCAGCACCGGACAGGGATGGTACAATGAGCAGTTCTTC
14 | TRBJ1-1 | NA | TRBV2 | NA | CASSPGGLGTEAFF | TGTGCCAGCTCGCCCGGGGGGTTAGGCACTGAAGCTTTCTTT
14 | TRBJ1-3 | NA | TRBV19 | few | CASRGHGHGNTIYF | TGTGCCAGCAGGGGACACGGCCATGGAAACACCATATATTTT
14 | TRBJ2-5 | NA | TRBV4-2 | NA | CASSPTTGAETQYF | TGTGCCAGCAGCCCCACTACTGGGGCGGAGACCCAGTACTTC
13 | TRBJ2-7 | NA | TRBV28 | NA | CASLGRDSYEQYF | TGTGCCAGCCTAGGGCGGGATTCATACGAGCAGTACTTC
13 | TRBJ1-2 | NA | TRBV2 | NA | CASRPTRIWGYTF | TGTGCCAGCAGACCCACGCGGATTTGGGGCTACACCTTC
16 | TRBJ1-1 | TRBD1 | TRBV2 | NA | CASSGRDRNLNTEAFF | TGTGCCAGCAGTGGCCGGGACAGAAATCTGAACACTGAAGCTTTCTTT
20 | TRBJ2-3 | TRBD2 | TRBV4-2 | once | CASTENWASIAGGPTDTQYF | TGTGCCAGCACCGAAAACTGGGCCTCAATAGCGGGGGGGCCGACAGATACGCAGTATTTT
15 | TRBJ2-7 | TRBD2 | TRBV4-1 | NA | CASSRGLAGSYEQYF | TGCGCCAGCAGCCGGGGACTAGCGGGATCCTACGAGCAGTACTTC
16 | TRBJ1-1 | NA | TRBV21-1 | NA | CASSAKDGGENTEAFF | TGTGCCAGCAGCGCCAAAGACGGGGGAGAAAACACTGAAGCTTTCTTT
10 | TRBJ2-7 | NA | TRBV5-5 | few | CASSLRVGVF | TGTGCCAGCAGCCTACGCGTCGGGGTCTTC
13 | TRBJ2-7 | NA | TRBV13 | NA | CASSVYRAGEQYF | TGTGCCAGCAGCGTCTACAGGGCTGGGGAGCAGTACTTC
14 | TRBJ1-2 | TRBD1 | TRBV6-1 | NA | CASSASQGAWGYTF | TGTGCCAGCAGTGCCTCTCAGGGGGCTTGGGGCTACACCTTC
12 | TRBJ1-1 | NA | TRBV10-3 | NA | CAIKGVNTEAFF | TGTGCCATCAAGGGGGTGAACACTGAAGCTTTCTTT
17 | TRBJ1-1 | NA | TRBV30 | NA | CAWGGRGFGGVGTEAFF | TGTGCCTGGGGGGGAAGGGGGTTTGGGGGGGTTGGCACTGAAGCTTTCTTT
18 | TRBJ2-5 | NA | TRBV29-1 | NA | CSVEDTRQVQAWKETQYF | TGCAGCGTTGAAGATACGAGACAGGTCCAAGCCTGGAAAGAGACCCAGTACTTC
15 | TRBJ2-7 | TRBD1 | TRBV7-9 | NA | CASSVQGAGGYEQYF | TGTGCCAGCAGCGTACAGGGGGCCGGGGGTTACGAGCAGTACTTC
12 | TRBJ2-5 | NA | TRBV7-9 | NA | CASGGAQETQYF | TGTGCCAGCGGGGGGGCACAAGAGACCCAGTACTTC
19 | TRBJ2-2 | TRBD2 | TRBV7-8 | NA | CASNNRLAGELADTGELFF | TGTGCCAGCAACAATAGACTAGCGGGGGAGCTCGCGGACACCGGGGAGCTGTTTTTT
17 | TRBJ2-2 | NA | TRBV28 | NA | CASTSSGLAANTGELFF | TGTGCCAGCACGTCCTCCGGGTTAGCGGCGAACACCGGGGAGCTGTTTTTT
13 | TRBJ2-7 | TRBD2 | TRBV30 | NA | CASGLAGGREQYF | TGTGCCTCGGGACTAGCGGGGGGTCGCGAGCAGTACTTC
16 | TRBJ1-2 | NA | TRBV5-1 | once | CASSLLSGGGGYGYTF | TGCGCCAGCAGCTTGTTGTCCGGCGGTGGAGGCTATGGCTACACCTTC
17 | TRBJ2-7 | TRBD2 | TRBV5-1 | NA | CASREGGRPSGSYEQYF | TGCGCCAGCAGGGAAGGCGGGAGGCCTTCGGGCTCCTACGAGCAGTACTTC
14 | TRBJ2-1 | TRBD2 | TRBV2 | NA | CASISGSSYNEQFF | TGTGCCAGCATTAGCGGGAGCTCCTACAATGAGCAGTTCTTC
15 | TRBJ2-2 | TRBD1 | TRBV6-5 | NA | CAAHDREKGIGELFF | TGTGCCGCCCATGACAGGGAAAAAGGGATCGGGGAGCTGTTTTTT
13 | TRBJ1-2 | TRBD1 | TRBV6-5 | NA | CASSVGQGGGYTF | TGTGCCAGCAGCGTCGGACAGGGGGGAGGCTACACCTTC
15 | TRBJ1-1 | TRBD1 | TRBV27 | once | CASSSSDRVNTEAFF | TGTGCCAGCAGTTCCTCGGACAGGGTAAACACTGAAGCTTTCTTT
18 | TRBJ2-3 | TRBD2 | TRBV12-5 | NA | CASGFAGLAGGLTDTQYF | TGTGCTAGTGGTTTCGCCGGACTAGCGGGAGGTTTGACAGATACGCAGTATTTT
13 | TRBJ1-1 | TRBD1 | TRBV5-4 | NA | CASSLGTGPEAFF | TGTGCCAGCAGCTTGGGGACAGGGCCGGAAGCTTTCTTT
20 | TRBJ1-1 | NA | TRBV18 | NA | CASSPVAGVAFSSLNTEAFF | TGTGCCAGCTCACCCGTGGCGGGGGTTGCTTTTTCGTCCCTGAACACTGAAGCTTTCTTT
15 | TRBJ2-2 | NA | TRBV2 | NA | CASSEVRSDTGELFF | TGTGCCAGCAGTGAAGTTAGGAGCGACACCGGGGAGCTGTTTTTT
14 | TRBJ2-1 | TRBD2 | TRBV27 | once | CASSERDSYNEQFF | TGTGCCAGCAGTGAGCGGGACTCCTACAATGAGCAGTTCTTC
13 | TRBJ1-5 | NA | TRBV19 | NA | CATQPGSQQPQHF | TGTGCCACGCAGCCGGGGTCCCAACAACCCCAGCATTTT
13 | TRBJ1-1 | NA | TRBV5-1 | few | CASSLQSSTEAFF | TGCGCCAGCAGCTTGCAGTCCTCCACTGAAGCTTTCTTT
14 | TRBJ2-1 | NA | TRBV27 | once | CASRQREFTNEQFF | TGTGCCAGCAGACAGAGGGAATTTACCAATGAGCAGTTCTTC
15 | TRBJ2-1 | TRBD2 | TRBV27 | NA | CASSLQAGVYNEQFF | TGTGCCAGCAGTTTACAAGCGGGGGTGTACAATGAGCAGTTCTTC
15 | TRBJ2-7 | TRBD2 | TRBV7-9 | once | CASSLMTSGSNEQYF | TGTGCCAGCAGCTTAATGACTAGCGGGAGTAACGAGCAGTACTTC
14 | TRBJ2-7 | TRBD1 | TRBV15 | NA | CATSSLGGFYEQYF | TGTGCCACCAGCAGTTTAGGGGGCTTCTACGAGCAGTACTTC
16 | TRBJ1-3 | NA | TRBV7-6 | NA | CASSARYTGPGNTIYF | TGTGCCAGCAGCGCTCGCTACACAGGGCCTGGAAACACCATATATTTT
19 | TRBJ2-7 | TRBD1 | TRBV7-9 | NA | CASSSPPDRVPHGSYEQYF | TGTGCCAGCAGCTCTCCTCCGGACAGGGTTCCTCATGGATCATACGAGCAGTACTTC
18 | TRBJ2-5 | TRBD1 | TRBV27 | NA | CASSLSLDRGRDQETQYF | TGTGCCAGCAGTTTGTCTCTTGACAGGGGGAGAGATCAAGAGACCCAGTACTTC
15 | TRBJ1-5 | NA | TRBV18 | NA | CASSPKGGEGQPQHF | TGTGCCAGCTCACCAAAAGGGGGTGAGGGTCAGCCCCAGCATTTT
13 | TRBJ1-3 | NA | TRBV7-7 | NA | CASSPTGGNTIYF | TGTGCCAGCAGCCCGACAGGTGGAAACACCATATATTTT
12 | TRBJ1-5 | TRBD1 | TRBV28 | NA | CASNRGDQPQHF | TGTGCCAGCAACAGGGGCGATCAGCCCCAGCATTTT
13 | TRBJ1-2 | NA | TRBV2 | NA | CASCQQVNYGYTF | TGTGCCAGCTGCCAACAGGTTAACTATGGCTACACCTTC
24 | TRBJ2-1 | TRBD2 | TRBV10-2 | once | CASSENHVWRETSGRPRVYNEQFF | TGCGCCAGCAGTGAGAATCATGTATGGAGAGAGACTAGCGGGAGGCCACGTGTTTACAATGAGCAGTTCTTC
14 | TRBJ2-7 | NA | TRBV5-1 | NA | CASSKDSNHYEQYF | TGCGCCAGCAGCAAGGACAGCAACCACTACGAGCAGTACTTC
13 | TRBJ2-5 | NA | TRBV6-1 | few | CASSEPPRKTQYF | TGTGCCAGCAGTGAACCACCGAGAAAGACCCAGTACTTC
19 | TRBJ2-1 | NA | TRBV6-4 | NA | CASSERGGELGRKINEQFF | TGTGCCAGCAGTGAGAGAGGGGGGGAACTAGGCCGTAAGATCAATGAGCAGTTCTTC
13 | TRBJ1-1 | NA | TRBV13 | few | CASRYSGVTEAFF | TGTGCCAGCAGATATAGTGGAGTCACTGAAGCTTTCTTT
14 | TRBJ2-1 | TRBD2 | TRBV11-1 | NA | CASSLTSGRNEQFF | TGTGCCAGCAGCTTAACTAGCGGGAGGAATGAGCAGTTCTTC
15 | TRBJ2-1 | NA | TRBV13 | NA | CASSFGAGLGNEQFF | TGTGCCAGCAGTTTTGGAGCAGGGCTTGGCAATGAGCAGTTCTTC
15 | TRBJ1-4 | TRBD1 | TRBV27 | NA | CASSPGQSSFEKLFF | TGTGCCAGCAGTCCGGGACAGAGCAGTTTTGAAAAACTGTTTTTT
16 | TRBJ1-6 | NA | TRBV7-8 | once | CASSLAPWGGNSPLHF | TGTGCCAGCAGCTTAGCGCCCTGGGGAGGTAATTCACCCCTCCACTTT
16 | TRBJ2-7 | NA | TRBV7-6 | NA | CASSLAPRQGGYEQYF | TGTGCCAGCAGCTTAGCCCCCAGACAGGGAGGCTACGAGCAGTACTTC
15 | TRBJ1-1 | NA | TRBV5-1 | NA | CASSFLAGVNTEAFF | TGCGCCAGCAGCTTTTTGGCCGGGGTGAACACTGAAGCTTTCTTT
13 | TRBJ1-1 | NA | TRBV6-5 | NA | CASRPGQNTEAFF | TGTGCCAGCAGGCCGGGACAGAACACTGAAGCTTTCTTT